One and the same sample provided the 14 T cell receptor beta chains below, sequenced in a study of cytomegalovirus exposure and HLA in healthy donors (dated by TCRdb to 2016 to 2017). The receptor library was made with the immunoSEQ multiplex PCR assay. What TCRdb holds here is the immuneACCESS table cut down to in-frame rearrangements. Part of the clones is not present; checked against another copy, under half of the missing clones reflect an unresolved V gene, and the others are unexplained. This sample lists some 270,000 clones; about 86% were detected once. 0.95% to 1.1% of the sample is held by the ten biggest clonotypes. The sequenced material came from PBMCs. The receptor source for this set is a woman aged 18-29 years in good health and CMV-seronegative.

The chain uses TRBV2 and TRBJ2-2, with a weak D call TRBD2 (5 bases). V lost 4 bases, J lost 3 bases, and 6 bases lay in between. The CDR3 runs 13 residues. Germline V gene sequence: CDR1 SNHLY, CDR2 FYNNEI. CDR3 DNA: TGTGCCAGCAGTGTGCGGGACACCGGGGAGCTGTTTTTT. The encoded protein is CASSVRDTGELFF.

The chain recombines TRBV5-6 with TRBJ1-1; 9 bases agree with TRBD1. The CDR3 sequence is 15 residues long. Germline CDR1 and CDR2: SGHDT and YYEEEE. The ends lost 2 bases at V and 0 bases at J; junction bases unmatched: 2. CDR3 sequence: CASSLTGGLNTEAFF. The CDR3 bases are TGTGCCAGCAGCTTAACAGGGGGCTTGAACACTGAAGCTTTCTTT. The complete variable domain, with remaining parts taken from reference TRBV5-6 and TRBJ1-1, reads DAGVTQSPTHLIKTRGQQVTLRCSPKSGHDTVSWYQQALGQGPQFIFQYYEEEERQRGNFPDRFSGHQFPNYSSELNVNALLLGDSALYLCASSLTGGLNTEAFFGQGTRLTVV.

The V and J genes are TRBV7-2 and TRBJ2-7, with 11 positions matching TRBD1. The CDR3 covers 16 residues. V shed 2 bases and J 3 bases; nucleotides not matched to a gene: 6. Per the germline V gene, CDR1 is SGHTA and CDR2 is FQGNSA. The CDR3: CASSLLTGTGGYEQYF. DNA for the CDR3: TGTGCCAGCAGCTTACTAACCGGGACAGGGGGCTACGAGCAGTACTTC.

The chain has TRBV5-8 and TRBJ2-7; 9 positions agree with TRBD2. CDR3 length: 15 residues. V gave up 1 base and J gave up 5 bases; unmatched junction bases: 7. Germline CDR1 SGHTS, CDR2 YDEGEE. The CDR3 region is CASSLTGTSLDEQYF. The CDR3 nucleotides read TGTGCCAGCAGCTTGACCGGGACTAGCCTTGACGAGCAGTACTTC. The variable domain in full, completed from reference TRBV5-8 and TRBJ2-7, reads EAGVTQSPTHLIKTRGQQATLRCSPISGHTSVYWYQQALGLGLQFLLWYDEGEERNRGNFPPRFSGRQFPNYSSELNVNALELEDSALYLCASSLTGTSLDEQYFGPGTRLTVT.

This sequence joins TRBV28 and TRBJ2-7, with D hard to call. The CDR3 loop spans 14 amino acids. Germline V CDR1 and CDR2: MDHEN, SYDVKM. The DNA of the CDR3 is TGTGCGAGCGCGTCCATGTCCCGTTCCTACGAGCAGTACTTC. Residues: CASASMSRSYEQYF.

The rearrangement uses TRBV5-1 and TRBJ2-7, with D possibly matching TRBD1 (6 bases). Germline values: CDR1 SGHRS, CDR2 YFSETQ. This CDR3 has 16 amino acids. Trimming shortened V by 0 bases and J by 3 bases, and 16 bases separated the two germline ends. The DNA for the CDR3 is TGCGCCAGCAGCTTGGATAGGTTGGGGGCCGACTACGAGCAGTACTTC. Translated: CASSLDRLGADYEQYF.

The rearrangement links TRBV5-1 to TRBJ1-2; 9 positions match TRBD1. The CDR3 consists of 15 residues. After removal of 1 base from V and 1 base from J, the junction contained 2 bases not matched to a gene. The germline gives CDR1 SGHRS, CDR2 YFSETQ. The chain's CDR3 is CASSLQDRGNYGYTF. In DNA, the CDR3 is TGCGCCAGCAGCTTGCAGGACAGGGGTAACTATGGCTACACCTTC.

The chain is built from TRBV6-5 and TRBJ2-7, with D tentatively TRBD2 (6 bases). V was pared by 0 bases and J by 2 bases, with 14 bases between. CDR3 length equals 16 residues. CDR1 is MNHEY and CDR2 is SVGAGI in the germline V gene. The CDR3 loop reads CASSYSMGTGAYEQYF. CDR3 coding DNA: TGTGCCAGCAGTTACTCGATGGGGACGGGGGCCTACGAGCAGTACTTC.

The chain carries TRBV4-3 and TRBJ2-3; TRBD2 might be the D (6 bases). Between the trimmed V and J ends, which lost 0 bases and 0 bases, there was a span of 13 bases. Germline V lookup: CDR1 LGHNA, CDR2 YSLEER. The CDR3 covers 17 residues. CDR3 protein: CASSQDREAGSTDTQYF. The CDR3 DNA reads as TGCGCCAGCAGCCAAGATCGTGAGGCGGGGAGCACAGATACGCAGTATTTT.

The chain is built from TRBV28 and TRBJ1-1; D remains ambiguous. CDR1 MDHEN and CDR2 SYDVKM come from the germline V gene. This CDR3 contains 11 residues. The V end was cut by 7 bases, the J end by 4 bases, with 7 bases between. CDR3 sequence: CASKWSTEAFF. The CDR3 DNA reads TGTGCCAGCAAATGGAGCACTGAAGCTTTCTTT.

The chain is built from TRBV6-5 and TRBJ2-3; 11 bases are shared with TRBD2. J lost 4 bases, V lost 4 bases, and 7 bases had no gene match. This CDR3 comprises 16 residues. The germline V gene encodes CDR1 MNHEY and CDR2 SVGAGI. The CDR3 DNA sequence: TGTGCCAGCAGTTTTGAGGGACTAGCGGAAGCAGATACGCAGTATTTT. Its translation is CASSFEGLAEADTQYF.

CDR3 coding DNA: TGTGCCACCAGCAGAGACGCCAGGGTTACCGGGGAGCTGTTTTTT. Translating it yields CATSRDARVTGELFF. The gene calls are TRBV15 and TRBJ2-2; tentative D call: TRBD1 (5 bases). This CDR3 has 15 amino acids. The germline V and J ends were trimmed by 0 bases and 5 bases, with 10 bases remaining between them. Germline-derived CDR1 and CDR2 are LNHNV and YYDKDF (reference sequence).

This clone has a single count. V gene TRBV7-9 combines with J gene TRBJ1-4, with a tentative D call TRBD1 (6 bases). V shed 0 bases and J shed 2 bases, with 10 bases lying between them. The CDR3 extends over 16 amino acids. CDR1 and CDR2 (germline): SEHNR, FQNEAQ (reference sequence). The DNA of the CDR3 is TGTGCCAGCAGCTTAGCCAGGGGTTTTACTAATGAAAAACTGTTTTTT. Translated, it gives CASSLARGFTNEKLFF.

The V gene is TRBV5-1, the J gene TRBJ2-7; 11 nucleotides match TRBD2. J gave up 0 bases and V 0 bases, and 5 bases lay outside the gene matches. The germline gives CDR1 SGHRS, CDR2 YFSETQ. The CDR3 is 17 residues long. CDR3 loop: CASSLAAGLADSYEQYF. The CDR3 nucleotides are TGCGCCAGCAGCTTGGCAGCGGGACTAGCGGACTCCTACGAGCAGTACTTC.